Listed here are 19 T cell receptor beta chains from one sample, sequenced in a study of early T cells in non-severe SARS-CoV-2 infection. TCRdb re-analysed the 5' RACE reads in MiXCR, keeping a single row per CDR3 protein. The data hold around 60,000 distinct CDR3 sequences, with approximately 11% observed a single time. Sample: whole blood, taken at baseline. The receptors derive from an adult who was a healthcare worker with PCR-confirmed SARS-CoV-2 infection or an uninfected control (not recorded which).

There are a few counts of this clonotype. The chain links TRBV9 to TRBJ2-7; D ambiguous. The V end was cut by 0 bases, the J end by 1 base, with 8 bases between. The germline CDR1 and CDR2 sequences are SGDLS and YYNGEE. The CDR3 consists of 14 residues. The CDR3 bases are TGTGCCAGCAGCGTAGGGCAGGAATCCTACGAGCAGTACTTC. This translates into CASSVGQESYEQYF.

This clonotype appeared many times. This rearrangement joins TRBV25-1 to TRBJ2-5; tentative D call: TRBD1 (6 bases). From germline, CDR1 is MGHDK and CDR2 SYGVNS. V shed 9 bases and J shed 2 bases, with 13 bases lying between them. The CDR3 consists of 13 residues. DNA of the CDR3: TGTGCCAGTTCCTGGGACAAACAAGAGACCCAGTACTTC. Its translation is CASSWDKQETQYF.

This clonotype was counted between two and nine times. The V call is TRBV14, the J call TRBJ1-4, with D unresolved. V gave up 4 bases and J gave up 8 bases, with 8 bases separating them. The CDR3 extends over 12 amino acids. In germline, CDR1 is SGHDN, CDR2 FVKESK. CDR3 sequence reads: CASSLTREKLFF. The CDR3 region has the DNA TGTGCCAGCAGCCTTACGCGCGAAAAACTGTTTTTT.

There are many counts of this clonotype. The rearrangement joins TRBV6-4 to TRBJ1-1; D is uncertain. The V gene lost 2 bases and the J gene lost 1 base, with 5 bases spanning the gap. Looked up from germline, CDR1 is MRHNA and CDR2 is SNTAGT. CDR3 length: 13 residues. The CDR3 DNA reads TGTGCCAGCAGTGACAAGGAGAACACTGAAGCTTTCTTT. Translation: CASSDKENTEAFF.

The chain couples TRBV6-6 to TRBJ2-7; a weak D match, TRBD1 (7 bases). Germline CDR1 MNHNY, CDR2 SVGAGI (reference sequence). The V gene lost 5 bases and the J gene lost 3 bases, with 14 bases spanning the gap. The CDR3 length is 14 residues. The CDR3 DNA sequence: TGTGCCAGCAGTCCAGGGGGGTCCATCTACGAGCAGTACTTC. Its protein product is CASSPGGSIYEQYF.

In its sample, this clonotype was seen many times. The chain links TRBV20-1 to TRBJ2-3; D is tentatively TRBD1 or TRBD2 (5 bases each). The CDR3 is 12 residues long. Germline V lookup: CDR1 DFQATT, CDR2 SNEGSKA (reference sequence). CDR3 DNA: TGCAGGGCCCCCGGGGCGGCAGATACGCAGTATTTT. Translated, it gives CRAPGAADTQYF.

This clonotype was counted only a few times. For the CDR3, the DNA is TGCAGCTCTGATGGGGGTATTGTAGATACGCAGTATTTT. Translating it yields CSSDGGIVDTQYF. J is TRBJ2-3 and V is TRBV29-1; D possibly matches TRBD1 or TRBD2 (5 bases each). CDR1 is SQVTM and CDR2 is ANQGSEA in the germline V gene. The CDR3 contains 13 residues. The germline V and J ends were trimmed by 8 bases and 5 bases, with 17 bases remaining between them.

This clonotype was recorded at least ten times. The J gene is TRBJ2-7, the V gene TRBV19; unclear D gene. Trimming took 1 base from V and 6 from J, leaving 16 bases between them. The CDR3 has 15 amino acids. Germline-derived CDR1 and CDR2 are LNHDA and SQIVND (reference sequence). The CDR3 region is CASSIGGPPRAEQYF. The CDR3 bases are TGTGCCAGTAGTATAGGTGGACCACCGCGAGCCGAGCAGTACTTC.

In its sample, this clonotype was seen many times. The chain uses TRBV11-2 and TRBJ2-5; D tentatively fits TRBD1 or TRBD2 (6 bases each). Looked up from germline, CDR1 is SGHAT and CDR2 is FQNNGV. Trimming shortened V by 5 bases and J by 1 base, and 11 bases separated the two germline ends. There are 14 residues in the CDR3. CDR3 nucleotide sequence: TGTGCCAGCAGCCAAGAGGGGGGCCAAGAGACCCAGTACTTC. Translating gives CASSQEGGQETQYF.

The rearrangement uses TRBV5-4 and TRBJ2-3, with a weak D call TRBD1 (5 bases). This CDR3 has 14 residues. Germline values: CDR1 SGHNT, CDR2 YYREEE (reference sequence). Trimming pared 0 bases from V and 6 bases from J, leaving 11 bases between. CDR3 bases: TGTGCCAGCAGCTTGGTCGCAGGGCATGATACGCAGTATTTT. Translated: CASSLVAGHDTQYF.

This clonotype has ten or more counts. The chain is built from TRBV10-2 and TRBJ2-5, with D perhaps being TRBD1 or TRBD2 (5 bases each). The CDR3 is made up of 13 amino acids. Deletions cut 6 bases from V and 13 bases from J, with 21 bases between. The germline V gene has CDR1 WSHSY and CDR2 SAAADI. In DNA, the CDR3 is TGCGCCAGCAGGTCACGGGACGCCCAGTCGCGGTACTTC. Amino acid sequence: CASRSRDAQSRYF.

At least ten counts were recorded for this clonotype. CDR3 nucleotide sequence: TGCAGCGTCCGGACAGGGATAACCGGGGAGCTGTTTTTT. Translated, it gives CSVRTGITGELFF. This rearrangement joins TRBV29-1 to TRBJ2-2, with TRBD1 matching 8 bases. V gave up 6 bases and J gave up 5 bases; unmatched junction bases: 5. Germline loops: CDR1 SQVTM, CDR2 ANQGSEA. The CDR3 consists of 13 residues.

This clonotype was observed a handful of times. The chain is built from TRBV7-8 and TRBJ1-6; 11 bases map to TRBD1. Trimming took 1 base from V and 7 from J; bases not matched to a gene: 3. Looked up from germline, CDR1 is SGHVS and CDR2 is FQNEAQ. The CDR3 runs 16 residues. CDR3 amino acids: CASSLVGTGGNSPLHF. CDR3 DNA sequence: TGTGCCAGCAGCTTAGTGGGGACAGGGGGGAATTCACCCCTCCACTTT.

CDR3 region: CASSRDGQRPEAFF. The CDR3 bases are TGCGCCAGCAGCCGGGACGGACAGCGACCTGAAGCTTTCTTT. J is TRBJ1-1 and V is TRBV4-3; possibly TRBD1 for D (6 bases). Trimming took off 4 bases at V and 6 bases at J, with 15 bases between the two ends. In germline, CDR1 is LGHNA, CDR2 YSLEER. The CDR3 is 14 amino acids.

The count of this clonotype is one. V usage is TRBV5-6 and J usage is TRBJ1-5, with D possibly matching TRBD1 (5 bases). Germline V CDR1 and CDR2: SGHDT, YYEEEE. CDR3 size: 14 residues. V lost 4 bases, J lost 3 bases, and 11 bases lay in between. The CDR3 loop is CASSPGRDNQPQHF. The CDR3 coding sequence is TGTGCCAGCAGCCCGGGGCGGGACAATCAGCCCCAGCATTTT.

The V gene is TRBV6-1, the J gene TRBJ2-7; no firm D call. This CDR3 comprises 13 residues. Germline V gene data show CDR1 as MNHNS and CDR2 as SASEGT. V lost 4 bases, J lost 6 bases, and 13 bases lay in between. The CDR3: CASSVGPITEQYF. In DNA, the CDR3 is TGTGCCAGCAGTGTAGGCCCAATAACCGAGCAGTACTTC.

The chain links TRBV20-1 to TRBJ2-7, with D tentatively TRBD1 or TRBD2 (5 bases each). The germline V gene has CDR1 DFQATT and CDR2 SNEGSKA (reference sequence). The CDR3 loop spans 15 amino acids. The V end was cut by 3 bases, the J end by 1 base, with 16 bases between. The CDR3 region is CSASSGSGHSYEQYF. DNA for the CDR3: TGCAGTGCTAGTTCTGGGAGCGGACATTCCTACGAGCAGTACTTC.

The chain links TRBV11-3 to TRBJ2-5; tentatively, D is TRBD2 (5 bases). CDR3 size: 13 residues. Germline CDR1 SGHNT, CDR2 YENEEA. V lost 4 bases to trimming and J lost 7 bases, with 13 bases between them. CDR3 protein: CASSSAVAGTQYF. For the CDR3, the DNA is TGTGCCAGCAGCTCCGCCGTGGCGGGGACCCAGTACTTC.

This clonotype was observed once. This rearrangement joins TRBV3-1 to TRBJ1-1; TRBD1 is a possible D gene (5 bases). Trimming shortened V by 4 bases and J by 5 bases, and 11 bases separated the two germline ends. CDR1 is LGHDT and CDR2 is YNNKEL in the germline V gene (reference sequence). The CDR3 runs to 13 residues. Here the CDR3 reads CASSRSRVTEAFF. The CDR3 DNA follows: TGTGCCAGCAGCCGAAGCAGGGTGACTGAAGCTTTCTTT.